The clone carrying this TCR beta chain occurred many times. The antigen is undetermined. The CDR3 loop spans 17 amino acids. The V and J ends lost 3 bases and 5 bases, in that order; junction bases with no gene match: 10. The data are from a study of T cell repertoires in cytomegalovirus infection. Study results and caveats: Carriers of CMV and the relevant HLA type were discriminated by public TCR beta frequency. The response measured ex vivo was dominated by TCR beta clonotypes (HLA-C-restricted and CMV-specific).

TCRdb recomputed calls from the reads with MiXCR, one row per CDR3 protein. The sample shows about 450,000 distinct CDR3 sequences, roughly 30% of them seen only once. Sequences were obtained from PBMCs. The TCR comes from a human donor in good health (CMV status not recorded). Some clones in this sample may be carry-over from other donors' samples. The chain uses TRBV12-3 or TRBV12-4 and TRBJ2-1, with 10 bases fitting TRBD2. Here the CDR3 DNA reads TGTGCCAGCAGTTTTGGGATTCGAACTAGCGGGAACAATGAGCAGTTCTTC. It encodes CASSFGIRTSGNNEQFF.